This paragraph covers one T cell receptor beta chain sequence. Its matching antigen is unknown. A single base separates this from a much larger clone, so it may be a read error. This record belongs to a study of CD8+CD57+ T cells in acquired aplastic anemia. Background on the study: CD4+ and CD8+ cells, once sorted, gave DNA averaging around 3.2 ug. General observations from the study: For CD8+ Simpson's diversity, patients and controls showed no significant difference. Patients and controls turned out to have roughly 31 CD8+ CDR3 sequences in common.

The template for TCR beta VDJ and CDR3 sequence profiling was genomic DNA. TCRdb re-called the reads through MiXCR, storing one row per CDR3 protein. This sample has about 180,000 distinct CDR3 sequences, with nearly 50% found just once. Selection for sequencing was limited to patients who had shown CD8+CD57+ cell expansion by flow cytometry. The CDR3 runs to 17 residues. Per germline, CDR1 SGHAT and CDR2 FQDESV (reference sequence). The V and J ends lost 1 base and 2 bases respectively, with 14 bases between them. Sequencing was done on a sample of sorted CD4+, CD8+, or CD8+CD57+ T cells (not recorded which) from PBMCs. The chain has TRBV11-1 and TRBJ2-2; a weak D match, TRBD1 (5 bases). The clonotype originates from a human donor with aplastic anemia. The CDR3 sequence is CASSLEIGAGNTGELFF. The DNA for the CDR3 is TGTGCCAGCAGCTTAGAAATTGGGGCAGGAAACACCGGGGAGCTGTTTTTT.